This T cell receptor beta chain was documented in a study of cytomegalovirus exposure and HLA in healthy donors. This clone was detected only a few times. Method: immunoSEQ multiplex PCR; TCRdb's copy keeps in-frame clones and lacks some. Of hundreds of thousands of clones listed, more than 75% are singletons. Sequenced material: PBMCs. This sequence originates from a woman in her twenties or thirties in good health and CMV-seropositive.

This chain's CDR3 is CASSLARGTEAFF. In DNA form, the CDR3 reads TGTGCCAGCAGCTTAGCTAGGGGCACTGAAGCTTTCTTT. The J gene is TRBJ1-1, the V gene TRBV7-7, with D perhaps TRBD1 (5 bases). The CDR3 has 13 amino acids. Germline CDR1 is SSHAT and CDR2 is FNYEAQ (reference sequence). V lost 0 bases and J 4 bases, leaving 6 bases between the germline ends.